The present T cell receptor (beta chain) was sequenced within a study of shared clonotypes between healthy human individuals. Study conclusions and caveats: Clonotypes shared by all four sorted-subset donors had higher generation probabilities than non-shared clonotypes. The small donor group covered limited genetic and exposure diversity. Naive subsets generally exceeded memory subsets in estimated richness.

Each cell subset's genomic DNA was divided evenly among several immunoSEQ plates. The method was immunoSEQ multiplex PCR; TCRdb's version includes in-frame clones alone and lacks a portion of them. The table lists 630,000 or so clones, 95% to 98% of them singletons. A remark on this clone: The antigen is undetermined.

This CDR3 is built from 14 residues. Germline V gives CDR1 PRHDT, CDR2 FYEKMQ (reference sequence). V was pared by 5 bases and J by 10 bases, with 20 bases between. Cells designated naive CD8 were CD45RO-negative and were positively selected for CCR7, with terminally differentiated effector memory CD45RA+ cells excluded. The receptor was derived from a man aged 30 to 39 in good health. Sequencing input: naive CD8+ T cells sorted from blood. V usage is TRBV13 and J usage is TRBJ1-1; D uncertain. In DNA form, the CDR3 reads TGTGCCAGCAGCATACGGACTCCTGCAAACGGAGCTTTCTTT. This codes for CASSIRTPANGAFF.